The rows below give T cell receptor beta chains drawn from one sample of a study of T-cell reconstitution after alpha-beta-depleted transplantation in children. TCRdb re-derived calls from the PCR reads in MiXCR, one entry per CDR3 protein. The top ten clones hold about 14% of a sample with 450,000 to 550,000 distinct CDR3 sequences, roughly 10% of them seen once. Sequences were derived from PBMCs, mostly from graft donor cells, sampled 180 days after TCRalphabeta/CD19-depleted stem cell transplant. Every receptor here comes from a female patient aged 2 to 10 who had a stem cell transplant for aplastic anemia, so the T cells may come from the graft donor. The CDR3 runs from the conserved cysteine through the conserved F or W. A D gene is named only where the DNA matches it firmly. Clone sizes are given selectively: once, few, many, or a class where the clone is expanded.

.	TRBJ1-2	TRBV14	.	TGTGCCAGCAGCCCCGACTCGGCAGCGGCTAACTATGGCTACACCTTC	CASSPDSAAANYGYTF
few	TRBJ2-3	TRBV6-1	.	TGTGCCCATCGCGGGGCTAGTCGCGATACGCAGTATTTT	CAHRGASRDTQYF
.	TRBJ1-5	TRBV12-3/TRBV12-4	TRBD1	TGTGCCAGCAGCCTACACCAGGGGGCTCGGAATCAGCCCCAGCATTTT	CASSLHQGARNQPQHF
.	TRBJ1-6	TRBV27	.	TGTGCCAGCAGTTTTGAGAGCTCCTATAATTCACCCCTCCACTTT	CASSFESSYNSPLHF
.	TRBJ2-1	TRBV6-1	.	TGTGCCAGCAGAATTACAGGGATAGGATCCTACAATGAGCAGTTCTTC	CASRITGIGSYNEQFF
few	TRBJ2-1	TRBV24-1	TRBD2	TGTGCCACCAGTGATTTGCAACTGGCGGGAGGGAGGGATGAGCAGTTCTTC	CATSDLQLAGGRDEQFF
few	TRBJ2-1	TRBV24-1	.	TGTGCCACCAGTGCCCCTAGGGGGGAGCAGTTCTTC	CATSAPRGEQFF
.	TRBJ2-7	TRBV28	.	TGTGCCAGCATTGGCAGGGTTCGATCCGAGCAGTACTTC	CASIGRVRSEQYF
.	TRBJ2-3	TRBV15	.	TGTGCCACCAGCAGAGATCATACCGCGGGTGGTGATACGCAGTATTTT	CATSRDHTAGGDTQYF
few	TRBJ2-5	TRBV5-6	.	TGTGCCAGCAGCCATAACGTCCGGGACTGGGACCAGGAGACCCAGTACTTC	CASSHNVRDWDQETQYF
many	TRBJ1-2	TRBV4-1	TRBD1	TGCGCCAGCAGCCAAGACAGGGGGCGCAGCTATGGCTACACCTTC	CASSQDRGRSYGYTF
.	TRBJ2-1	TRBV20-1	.	TGCAGTGCTACCTTGGCTAGCCGGTTTGAAAATGAGCAGTTCTTC	CSATLASRFENEQFF
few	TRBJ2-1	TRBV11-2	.	TGTGCCAGCAGCTCCGCCCCCAATGAGCAGTTCTTC	CASSSAPNEQFF
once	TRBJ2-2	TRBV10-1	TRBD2	TGCGCCAGCAGTGAAGATTACTGGACTAGTTCTTGCACCGGGGAGCTGTTTTTT	CASSEDYWTSSCTGELFF
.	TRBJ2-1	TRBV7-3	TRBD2	TGTGCCAGCAGCGACTCCGGGACTAGCCGCAATGAGCAGTTCTTC	CASSDSGTSRNEQFF
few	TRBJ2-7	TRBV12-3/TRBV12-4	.	TGTGCCAGCAGTTTAGCGGGAGTGGCTAACGAGCAGTACTTC	CASSLAGVANEQYF
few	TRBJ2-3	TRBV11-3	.	TGTGCCAGCAGCTTAGGATCGGCGGGAACGGATTTT	CASSLGSAGTDF
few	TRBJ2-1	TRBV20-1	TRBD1	TGCAGTGCCCTACAGGGACAGGGAGTAGGGGATGAGCAGTTCTTC	CSALQGQGVGDEQFF
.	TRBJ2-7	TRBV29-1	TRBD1	TGCAGCGTTGACTATAGCGGGACAGGGGGCGCGGAGGAGCAGTACTTC	CSVDYSGTGGAEEQYF
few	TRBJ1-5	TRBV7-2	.	TGTGCCAGCAGCTTAAGGCAGGGCGACAATCAGCCCCAGCATTTT	CASSLRQGDNQPQHF
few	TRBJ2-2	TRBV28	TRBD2	TGTGCCAGCAGTTTAAACCGGGAGGGAGGGACCGGGGAGCTGTTTTTT	CASSLNREGGTGELFF
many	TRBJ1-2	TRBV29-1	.	TGCAGCGTTGAAGACCAACCCCCAGTCAAGGGTGGCTACACCTTC	CSVEDQPPVKGGYTF
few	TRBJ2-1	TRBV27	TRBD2	TGTGCCAGCAGTTTAGGGACTAGCCAGCAGTTCTTC	CASSLGTSQQFF
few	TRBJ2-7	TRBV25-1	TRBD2	TGTGCCAGCATCCCTGCGGGGGGGACCTACGAGCAGTACTTC	CASIPAGGTYEQYF
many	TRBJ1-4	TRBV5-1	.	TGCGCCAGCAGCTTGGCCGGGCGGTCAACTAATGAAAAACTGTTTTTT	CASSLAGRSTNEKLFF
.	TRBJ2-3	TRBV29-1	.	TGCAGCGTTGAGCCAGTCGGGGTGGATACGCAGTATTTT	CSVEPVGVDTQYF
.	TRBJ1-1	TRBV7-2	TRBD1	TGTGCCAGCACCAAGACAGGGGTAGGGTCTGAAGCTTTCTTT	CASTKTGVGSEAFF
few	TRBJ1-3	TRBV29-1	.	TGCAGCGTTGGGGCGGGCTCTGGAAACACCATATATTTT	CSVGAGSGNTIYF
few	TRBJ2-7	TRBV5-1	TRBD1	TGCGCCAGCAGCTTGGGAGCGAGGACAGGGGGCTTTCTGTACGAGCAGTACTTC	CASSLGARTGGFLYEQYF
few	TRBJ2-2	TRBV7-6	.	TGTGCCAGCAGCTGGCCCCGTCTATCGAACACCGGGGAGCTGTTTTTT	CASSWPRLSNTGELFF
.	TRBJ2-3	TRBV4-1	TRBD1	TGCGCCAGCAGCTACGGGACAGGCCTAAATACGCAGTATTTT	CASSYGTGLNTQYF
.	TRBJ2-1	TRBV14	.	TGTGCCAGCAGCCAATACAGGTCCCACAATGAGCAGTTCTTC	CASSQYRSHNEQFF
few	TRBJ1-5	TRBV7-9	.	TGTGCCAGCAGCCGGTGGAGCAATCAGCCCCAGCATTTT	CASSRWSNQPQHF
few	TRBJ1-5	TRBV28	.	TGTGCCAGCAGTTTAGGGTCTATTGGTGTCGTCAATCAGCCCCAGCATTTT	CASSLGSIGVVNQPQHF
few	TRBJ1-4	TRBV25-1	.	TGTGCCAGCAGCCGTCATTTTAATGAAAAACTGTTTTTT	CASSRHFNEKLFF
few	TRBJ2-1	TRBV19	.	TGTGCCAGTACCACTTACGAGGGGTACCACAATGAGCAGTTCTTC	CASTTYEGYHNEQFF
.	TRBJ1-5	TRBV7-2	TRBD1	TGTGCCAGCAGCTATACGGACAGGGGAGGCAATCAGCCCCAGCATTTT	CASSYTDRGGNQPQHF
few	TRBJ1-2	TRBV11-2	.	TGTGCCAGCAGCTCCTACAGAACCCCCTACGGCTACACCTTC	CASSSYRTPYGYTF
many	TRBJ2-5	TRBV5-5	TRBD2	TGTGCCAGCAGCTCAGGACTAGCGGGAGCGGAGACCCAGTACTTC	CASSSGLAGAETQYF
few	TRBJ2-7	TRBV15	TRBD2	TGTGCCACCAGCAGAGATGCGGGGGTCACCTACGAGCAGTACTTC	CATSRDAGVTYEQYF
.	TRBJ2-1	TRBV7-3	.	TGTGCCAGCAGCTCCAACGAAGTCTTCGATGAGCAGTTCTTC	CASSSNEVFDEQFF
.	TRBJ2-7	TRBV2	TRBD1	TGTGCCAGCACCAGCCTAGGACAGGGCAAGGCCTCCTACGAGCAGTACTTC	CASTSLGQGKASYEQYF
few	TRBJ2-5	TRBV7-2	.	TGTGCCAGCAGTCCCTTGACGGGGCTCCAAGAGACCCAGTACTTC	CASSPLTGLQETQYF
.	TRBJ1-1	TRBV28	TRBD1	TGTGCCCTCGGGACAGGGGGTATGAACACTGAAGCTTTCTTT	CALGTGGMNTEAFF
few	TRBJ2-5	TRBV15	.	TGTGCCACCAGCAGTGGTCGATCGTCGTTACCTGAAGAGACCCAGTACTTC	CATSSGRSSLPEETQYF